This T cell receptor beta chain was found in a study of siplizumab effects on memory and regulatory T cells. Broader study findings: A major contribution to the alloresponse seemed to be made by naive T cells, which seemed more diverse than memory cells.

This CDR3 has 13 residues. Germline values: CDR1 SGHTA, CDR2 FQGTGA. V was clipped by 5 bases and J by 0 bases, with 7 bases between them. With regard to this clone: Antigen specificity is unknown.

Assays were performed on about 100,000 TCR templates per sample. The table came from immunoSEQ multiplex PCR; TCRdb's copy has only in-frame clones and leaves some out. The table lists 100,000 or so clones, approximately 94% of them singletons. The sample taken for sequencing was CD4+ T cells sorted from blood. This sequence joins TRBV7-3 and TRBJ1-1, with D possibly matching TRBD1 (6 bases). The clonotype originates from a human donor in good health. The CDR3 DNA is TGTGCCAGCAGCAGGGGGGTGAACACTGAAGCTTTCTTT. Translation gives CASSRGVNTEAFF.